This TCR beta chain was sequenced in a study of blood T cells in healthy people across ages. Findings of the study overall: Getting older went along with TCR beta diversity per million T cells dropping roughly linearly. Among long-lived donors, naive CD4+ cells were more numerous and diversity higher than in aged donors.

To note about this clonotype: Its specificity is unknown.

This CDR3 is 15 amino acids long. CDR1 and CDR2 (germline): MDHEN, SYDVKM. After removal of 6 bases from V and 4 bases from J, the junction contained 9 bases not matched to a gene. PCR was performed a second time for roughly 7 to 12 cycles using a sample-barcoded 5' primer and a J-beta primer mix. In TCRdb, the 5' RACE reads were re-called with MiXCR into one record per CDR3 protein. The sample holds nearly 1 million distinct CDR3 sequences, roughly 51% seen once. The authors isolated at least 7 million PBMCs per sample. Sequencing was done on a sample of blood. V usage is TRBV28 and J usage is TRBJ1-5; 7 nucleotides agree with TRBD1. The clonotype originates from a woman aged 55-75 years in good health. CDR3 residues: CASSLRQGTNQPQHF. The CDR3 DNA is TGTGCCAGCAGCCTTAGACAGGGTACGAATCAGCCCCAGCATTTT. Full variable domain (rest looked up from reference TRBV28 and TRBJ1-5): DVKVTQSSRYLVKRTGEKVFLECVQDMDHENMFWYRQDPGLGLRLIYFSYDVKMKEKGDIPEGYSVSREKKERFSLILESASTNQTSMYLCASSLRQGTNQPQHFGDGTRLSIL.